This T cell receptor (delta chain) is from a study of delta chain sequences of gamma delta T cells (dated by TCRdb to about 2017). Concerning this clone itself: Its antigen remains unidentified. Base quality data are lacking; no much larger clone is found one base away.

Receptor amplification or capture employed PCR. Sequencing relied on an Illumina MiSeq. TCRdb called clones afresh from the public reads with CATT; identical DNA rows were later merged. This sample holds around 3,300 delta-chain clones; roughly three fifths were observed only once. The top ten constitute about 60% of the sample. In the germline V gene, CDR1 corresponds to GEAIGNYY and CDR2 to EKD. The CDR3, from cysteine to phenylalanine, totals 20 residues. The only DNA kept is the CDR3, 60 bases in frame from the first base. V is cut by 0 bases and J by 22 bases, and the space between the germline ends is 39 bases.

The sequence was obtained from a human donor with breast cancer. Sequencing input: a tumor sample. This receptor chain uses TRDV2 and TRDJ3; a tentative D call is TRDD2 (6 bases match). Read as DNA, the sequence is TGTGCCTGTGACACCGCTGCGGTCGAGGAGTCCTACTCATACACCAGTCAGCTCTTTTTC. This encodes CACDTAAVEESYSYTSQLFF.